The 26 T cell receptor beta chains reported below all come from one sample, sequenced in a study of Ad26.COV2.S vaccination and SARS-CoV-2 variants (dated by TCRdb to about 2021). Library preparation employed the immunoSEQ multiplex PCR assay. TCRdb provides this immuneACCESS table in a form limited to in-frame rearrangements. Some clones are lacking; in checked studies, under half of them reflect an unresolved V gene, and why the rest are absent is not known. In all, the sample holds about 370,000 clones, and approximately 90% of those were seen once. The top ten constitute 3% to 3.5% of the sample. Interpreted using the paper, the treatment or condition label stands for: some 20 received Ad26.COV2.S at low or high dose, single or two shots; roughly 5 received placebo; per-sample allocation not given. Repertoires of vaccine and placebo recipients were sequenced from samples collected on day 63 after the first injection.

The sample in question was peripheral blood, obtained in a trial of Ad26.COV2.S vaccine versus placebo. The source of these receptors is a person between 18 and 65 years old who received the Ad26.COV2.S COVID-19 vaccine or a placebo.

This clone was detected a few times. This rearrangement joins TRBV11-2 to TRBJ1-4, with 8 bases matching TRBD1. Trimming removed 4 bases from V and 5 bases from J; junction bases left unmatched: 3. This CDR3 contains 14 residues. Germline V gene data show CDR1 as SGHAT and CDR2 as FQNNGV. CDR3 bases: TGTGCCAGCAGCTCAGGGGGCGGGAATGAAAAACTGTTTTTT. Translated, it gives CASSSGGGNEKLFF.

The chain uses TRBV6-6 and TRBJ2-1; 10 nucleotides match TRBD2. Germline values: CDR1 MNHNY, CDR2 SVGAGI (reference sequence). There are 15 residues in the CDR3. Trimming removed 6 bases from V and 4 bases from J; junction bases left unmatched: 6. The CDR3 protein is CASSSSGGGYNEQFF. CDR3 in DNA: TGTGCCAGCAGCTCTAGCGGGGGAGGATACAATGAGCAGTTCTTC.

This sequence joins TRBV7-2 and TRBJ1-6; 7 bases line up with TRBD1. This CDR3 has 15 residues. The V gene end was trimmed by 2 bases and the J gene end by 8 bases; junction bases not matched to a gene: 6. Germline CDR1 and CDR2: SGHTA and FQGNSA. The CDR3 bases are TGTGCCAGCAGCTTAAACAGGGGCTTTGATTCACCCCTCCACTTT. It yields the protein CASSLNRGFDSPLHF.

CDR3 region: CASSSRGGTEAFF. The CDR3, as DNA: TGTGCCAGCAGCAGCCGGGGGGGCACTGAAGCTTTCTTT. The chain couples TRBV6-2 or TRBV6-3 to TRBJ1-1; possibly TRBD1 for D (5 bases). CDR1 and CDR2 (germline): MNHEY, SVGEGT. V lost 6 bases, J lost 4 bases, and 12 bases lay in between. CDR3 size: 13 residues.

J is TRBJ2-3 and V is TRBV7-2; D is perhaps TRBD2 (6 bases). The ends were cut back, 4 bases at V and 2 bases at J, with 22 bases in the middle. CDR1 is SGHTA, CDR2 FQGNSA, per germline. This CDR3 comprises 18 residues. DNA for the CDR3: TGTGCCAGCAGCTCTCGCCAAGGTATGGGCGGGATCACAGATACGCAGTATTTT. Protein product: CASSSRQGMGGITDTQYF.

This chain connects TRBV30 to TRBJ1-4; 7 nucleotides align to TRBD1. CDR3 length: 14 amino acids. V gave up 0 bases and J gave up 8 bases; unmatched junction bases: 6. Germline V CDR1 and CDR2: GTSNPN, SVGIG (reference sequence). The CDR3 bases are TGTGCCTGGAGTGTAGGGACAGAAGGCGAAAAACTGTTTTTT. Encoded protein: CAWSVGTEGEKLFF.

J is TRBJ2-2 and V is TRBV5-1; 9 bases fit TRBD1. The CDR3 is 17 residues long. Germline values: CDR1 SGHRS, CDR2 YFSETQ. The junction had 9 bases not matched to a gene; V was cut back by 2 bases and J by 4 bases. Here the CDR3 reads CASSLGQGTFFTGELFF. The CDR3, as DNA: TGCGCCAGCAGCTTAGGACAGGGGACCTTCTTCACCGGGGAGCTGTTTTTT. The full variable domain, completed using reference TRBV5-1 and TRBJ2-2, is KAGVTQTPRYLIKTRGQQVTLSCSPISGHRSVSWYQQTPGQGLQFLFEYFSETQRNKGNFPGRFSGRQFSNSRSEMNVSTLELGDSALYLCASSLGQGTFFTGELFFGEGSRLTVL.

This chain uses TRBV10-3 with TRBJ2-2; the D call may be TRBD1 or TRBD2 (5 bases each). V lost 3 bases, J lost 6 bases, and 8 bases lay in between. The CDR3 has 13 residues. CDR1 and CDR2 from the germline V gene are ENHRY and SYGVKD. CDR3 DNA sequence: TGTGCCATCAGTGATCGAGGGGCCGGGGAGCTGTTTTTT. This gives the protein CAISDRGAGELFF.

The J gene is TRBJ2-5, the V gene TRBV4-3, with D possibly TRBD2 on 5 matching bases. The CDR3 covers 13 residues. V lost 0 bases and J 8 bases, leaving 10 bases between the germline ends. The germline V gene encodes CDR1 LGHNA and CDR2 YSLEER. The CDR3 reads CASSQDRTSTQYF. CDR3 sequence (DNA): TGCGCCAGCAGCCAAGACCGGACTTCAACCCAGTACTTC.

Here the CDR3 DNA reads TGTGCCTGGAATTCGGAGGGTCAGCCCCAGCATTTT. As protein: CAWNSEGQPQHF. This rearrangement joins TRBV30 to TRBJ1-5, with D hard to call. This CDR3 is built from 12 residues. Trimming stripped 4 bases from V and 6 bases from J, with 10 bases between. Germline V gives CDR1 GTSNPN, CDR2 SVGIG (reference sequence).

The rearrangement links TRBV7-9 to TRBJ1-1; TRBD1 agrees at 8 bases. With V trimmed by 5 bases and J by 4 bases, 3 bases remained unmatched. The germline V gene has CDR1 SEHNR and CDR2 FQNEAQ (reference sequence). The CDR3 length is 13 residues. CDR3 bases: TGTGCCAGCAGCCCAACAGGGGGCACTGAAGCTTTCTTT. It is translated as CASSPTGGTEAFF.

Written as DNA, the CDR3 is TGTGCCAGCAGCTTCATATTGCCTAGGATCGGGGAGCTGTTTTTT. Residues: CASSFILPRIGELFF. The chain couples TRBV7-9 to TRBJ2-2, with D unresolved. The CDR3 is 15 residues long. V was pared by 3 bases and J by 7 bases, with 15 bases between. Per germline, CDR1 SEHNR and CDR2 FQNEAQ (reference sequence). Based on the CDR3 plus reference TRBV7-9 and TRBJ2-2, the full variable domain is DTGVSQNPRHKITKRGQNVTFRCDPISEHNRLYWYRQTLGQGPEFLTYFQNEAQLEKSRLLSDRFSAERPKGSFSTLEIQRTEQGDSAMYLCASSFILPRIGELFFGEGSRLTVL.

V gene TRBV5-1 combines with J gene TRBJ2-1, with 11 bases aligning to TRBD2. Trimming cost V 3 bases and J 2 bases; bases outside gene matches: 7. Germline V lookup: CDR1 SGHRS, CDR2 YFSETQ. The CDR3 loop spans 17 amino acids. CDR3 amino acids: CASSSLSSGGTYNEQFF. The CDR3 DNA reads TGCGCCAGCAGCTCTCTGTCTAGCGGGGGGACCTACAATGAGCAGTTCTTC.

The gene calls are TRBV4-1 and TRBJ2-1; 13 nucleotides line up with TRBD2. Germline V lookup: CDR1 MGHRA, CDR2 YSYEKL. Trimming removed 0 bases from V and 4 bases from J; junction bases left unmatched: 15. This CDR3 contains 21 residues. The CDR3 here is CASSQDRKTSGGPSPYNEQFF. The CDR3 nucleotides are TGCGCCAGCAGCCAAGATCGAAAGACTAGCGGGGGGCCTTCCCCTTACAATGAGCAGTTCTTC.

V and J are TRBV12-3 or TRBV12-4 and TRBJ1-5; D is unresolved. The V and J ends lost 3 bases and 6 bases respectively, with 6 bases between them. The CDR3 is made up of 12 amino acids. CDR3 coding DNA: TGTGCCAGCAGTTTTGGTAGTCAGCCCCAGCATTTT. Its protein is CASSFGSQPQHF.

The chain joins TRBV20-1 to TRBJ1-1; no clear D. Per germline, CDR1 DFQATT and CDR2 SNEGSKA (reference sequence). V lost 3 bases and J 11 bases, leaving 19 bases between the germline ends. The CDR3 has 13 residues. The CDR3 here is CSASSPDALGAFF. The DNA for the CDR3 is TGCAGTGCTAGTTCGCCGGACGCCCTAGGGGCTTTCTTT.

The chain employs TRBV11-2 and TRBJ2-5; tentative D call: TRBD2 (7 bases). V was pared by 2 bases and J by 1 base, with 11 bases between. CDR1 SGHAT and CDR2 FQNNGV come from the germline V gene. The CDR3 is 15 amino acids. CDR3 region: CASSLTGGVQETQYF. The CDR3 nucleotides are TGTGCCAGCAGCTTAACGGGGGGCGTCCAAGAGACCCAGTACTTC.

V and J are TRBV7-9 and TRBJ2-4; 8 nucleotides agree with TRBD1. The CDR3 totals 17 residues. Germline V CDR1 and CDR2: SEHNR, FQNEAQ (reference sequence). The ends lost 1 base at V and 5 bases at J; junction bases unmatched: 10. The CDR3 bases are TGTGCCAGCAGCTTAGTCCTCCGGACAGGGAAGGAAAACATTCAGTACTTC. Translated: CASSLVLRTGKENIQYF.

This clone was recorded once. This chain connects TRBV15 to TRBJ2-7; D not certain. The V and J ends lost 1 base and 0 bases respectively, with 7 bases between them. Germline V gives CDR1 LNHNV, CDR2 YYDKDF (reference sequence). CDR3 size: 14 residues. The CDR3 here is CATSRVGSSYEQYF. The CDR3 nucleotides read TGTGCCACCAGCAGAGTGGGCAGCTCCTACGAGCAGTACTTC.

The chain joins TRBV6-2 or TRBV6-3 to TRBJ2-7; D gene uncertain. In germline, CDR1 is MNHEY, CDR2 SVGEGT. CDR3 size: 12 residues. Trimming left V 4 bases short and J 3 bases short, with 7 bases between. The CDR3 reads CASSLTYYEQYF. DNA of the CDR3: TGTGCCAGCAGTTTGACCTACTACGAGCAGTACTTC.

The rearrangement links TRBV6-1 to TRBJ1-2; 10 bases match TRBD1. This CDR3 region has 16 residues. Germline V gene lookup returns CDR1 MNHNS and CDR2 SASEGT. V was pared by 3 bases and J by 8 bases, with 12 bases of the junction left unmatched. CDR3 region: CASSDQSTGGGKGYTF. In DNA, the CDR3 is TGTGCCAGCAGTGACCAGTCGACAGGGGGCGGGAAAGGCTACACCTTC.

The J gene is TRBJ1-2, the V gene TRBV5-1, with 7 bases fitting TRBD1. The CDR3 contains 14 residues. Germline lookup yields CDR1 SGHRS and CDR2 YFSETQ. With 8 bases clipped from V and 12 bases from J, the junction kept 19 bases outside the gene matches. The CDR3, as DNA: TGCGCCAGTCACAGCTCCGGGACAGAGGAAGGTCACACCTTC. This translates into CASHSSGTEEGHTF. The variable domain in full, completed from reference TRBV5-1 and TRBJ1-2, reads KAGVTQTPRYLIKTRGQQVTLSCSPISGHRSVSWYQQTPGQGLQFLFEYFSETQRNKGNFPGRFSGRQFSNSRSEMNVSTLELGDSALYLCASHSSGTEEGHTFGSGTRLTVV.

The rearrangement uses TRBV6-5 and TRBJ2-2; 7 positions agree with TRBD1. CDR3 length: 14 residues. V was clipped by 3 bases and J by 6 bases; unmatched bases: 4. Per the germline V gene, CDR1 is MNHEY and CDR2 is SVGAGI. The CDR3 DNA follows: TGTGCCAGCAGTTATAGGGGGCCGGCCGGGGAGCTGTTTTTT. It codes for CASSYRGPAGELFF.

This sequence joins TRBV3-1 (or the pseudogene TRBV3-2) and TRBJ2-7, with TRBD2 as a possible D gene (6 bases). Germline CDR1 and CDR2: LGHDT and YNNKEL (reference sequence). V was clipped by 5 bases and J by 2 bases, with 13 bases between them. This CDR3 spans 14 amino acids. The DNA for the CDR3 is TGTGCCAGCAGCGACCTAGCGACCACCTACGAGCAGTACTTC. Residues: CASSDLATTYEQYF.

This clone was detected only once. The chain couples TRBV6-5 to TRBJ1-6; unclear D gene. V lost 6 bases to trimming and J lost 7 bases, with 10 bases between them. CDR3 length: 13 amino acids. Per the germline V gene, CDR1 is MNHEY and CDR2 is SVGAGI. CDR3 protein: CASRPLGNSPLHF. The CDR3, as DNA: TGTGCCAGCAGACCTTTGGGGAATTCACCCCTCCACTTT.

The J gene is TRBJ1-6, the V gene TRBV6-5; tentatively, D is TRBD1 (6 bases). Germline values: CDR1 MNHEY, CDR2 SVGAGI. Trimming took off 6 bases at V and 6 bases at J, with 15 bases between the two ends. The CDR3 runs 15 residues. The CDR3 region has the DNA TGTGCCAGCAGGAAGGAGGGGGATTTTAATTCACCCCTCCACTTT. This translates into CASRKEGDFNSPLHF.